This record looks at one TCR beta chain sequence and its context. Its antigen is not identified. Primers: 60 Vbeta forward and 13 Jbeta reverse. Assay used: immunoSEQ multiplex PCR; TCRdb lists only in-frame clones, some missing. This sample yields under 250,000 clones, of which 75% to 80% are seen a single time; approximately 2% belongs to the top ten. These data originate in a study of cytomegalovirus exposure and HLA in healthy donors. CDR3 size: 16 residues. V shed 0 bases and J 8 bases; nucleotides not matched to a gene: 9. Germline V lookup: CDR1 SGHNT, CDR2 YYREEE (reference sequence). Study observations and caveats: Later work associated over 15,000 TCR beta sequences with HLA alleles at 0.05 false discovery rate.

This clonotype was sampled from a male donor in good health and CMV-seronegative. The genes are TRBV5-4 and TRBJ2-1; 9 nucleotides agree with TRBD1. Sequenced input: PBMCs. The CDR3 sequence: CASSLASQGAVYEQFF. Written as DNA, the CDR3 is TGTGCCAGCAGCTTGGCCTCACAGGGGGCAGTCTATGAGCAGTTCTTC.